This TCR beta chain comes out of a study of shared clonotypes between healthy human individuals. Study outcomes and limitations: Donor scarcity curtailed the genetic and exposure-history diversity represented herein.

Trimming took 0 bases from V and 7 from J, leaving 10 bases between them. CDR1 and CDR2 from the germline V gene are LGHNA and YSLEER. This CDR3 spans 13 amino acids. This table comes from immunoSEQ multiplex PCR, and its TCRdb copy is limited to in-frame clones, with some not included. Among 2 million to 2.5 million clones, approximately 96% were seen once, and the ten largest hold around 0.13%. Note on this clone: Its antigen remains unidentified.

Sequenced material: naive CD4+ T cells sorted from blood. Subset of the sample: CD45RA+ positively selected. V usage is TRBV4-3 and J usage is TRBJ2-7; D is unclear. The source is a man younger than 35 in good health. CDR3 in DNA: TGCGCCAGCAGCCAAGAATCCGCGAGGGAGCAGTACTTC. It is translated as CASSQESAREQYF.